This TCR beta chain was observed in a study of spatial heterogeneity in lung cancer. General observations from the study: Expanded tumor TCRs that were ubiquitous appeared in blood more at resection than follow-up.

The CDR3 is 14 residues long. Trimming removed 5 bases at V and 5 bases at J, with 12 bases between. The V gene's germline CDR1 is KGHDR and CDR2 SFDVKD. The sample's time point: sample taken at primary tumor resection. Material for sequencing was whole RNA from tumor, nontumor lung or frozen PBMC, left unsorted. One entry per CDR3 protein, called by TCRdb with MiXCR from the 5' RACE reads. Seen here are 8,500 to 13,000 distinct CDR3 sequences, roughly 7.9% observed once, and the top ten hold 20% to 30%. This clonotype was observed many times. As yet, its antigen is unknown. The genes are TRBV24-1 and TRBJ1-5; D is uncertain. The source of this sequence is a male donor with early-stage non-small cell lung cancer. Material: PBMCs, obtained at surgery. CDR3 loop: CATSAHREDQPQHF. The CDR3, as DNA: TGTGCCACCAGTGCCCACAGAGAGGATCAGCCCCAGCATTTT.